This TCR beta chain was identified in a study of early T cells in non-severe SARS-CoV-2 infection. Study background: Chains were not paired, and sequencing was done on bulk RNA from unsorted whole blood.

In the library, individual cDNA molecules carried attached unique molecular identifiers. One entry per CDR3 protein results from TCRdb running MiXCR on the 5' RACE reads. The sample contains about 60,000 distinct CDR3 sequences, 5.6% of which appear only once. In germline, CDR1 is LGHNA, CDR2 YNFKEQ. The V end was cut by 1 base, the J end by 0 bases, with 6 bases between. The CDR3 is made up of 15 amino acids. This clonotype was picked up many times. As yet, its antigen is unknown. Study-level findings and limits: CD4 and private specificities were missed by VDJdb matching, which favored anti-spike CD8 responses.

The chain uses TRBV4-2 and TRBJ2-2; D remains ambiguous. This TCR derives from an adult who was a healthcare worker with PCR-confirmed SARS-CoV-2 infection or an uninfected control (not recorded which). The sample taken for sequencing was whole blood. The CDR3 is CASSQVAANTGELFF. As DNA, the CDR3 is TGTGCCAGCAGCCAAGTGGCGGCGAACACCGGGGAGCTGTTTTTT.